A single sample gave rise to the 20 T cell receptor beta chains below, sequenced in a study of blood T cell repertoires in COVID-19. Clones were sequenced by immunoSEQ multiplex PCR, and TCRdb holds only the in-frame ones, with some missing. The data contain about 360,000 clones, over 75% of them singletons. The sequencing sample was made of PBMCs or T cells enriched from blood (not recorded which). The receptors shown here come from a woman between 40 and 55 years old with acute COVID-19.

The genes are TRBV2 and TRBJ2-7; the match to TRBD1 covers 9 bases. Unmatched junction bases numbered 5, after V lost 11 bases and J lost 0 bases. The CDR3 extends over 13 amino acids. CDR1 SNHLY and CDR2 FYNNEI come from the germline V gene. CDR3 residues: CAGGQGSSYEQYF. The CDR3 region has the DNA TGTGCCGGAGGACAGGGGTCCTCCTACGAGCAGTACTTC.

The J gene is TRBJ1-3, the V gene TRBV5-4; possibly TRBD1 for D (5 bases). The CDR3 runs to 13 residues. CDR1 SGHNT and CDR2 YYREEE come from the germline V gene (reference sequence). The V end was cut by 4 bases, the J end by 4 bases, with 9 bases between. The CDR3 loop reads CASSPTGGNTIYF. CDR3 DNA sequence: TGTGCCAGCAGCCCCACAGGAGGAAACACCATATATTTT.

The rearrangement joins TRBV29-1 to TRBJ1-2; TRBD1 matches 9 bases. Germline trimming cut 7 bases from V and 1 base from J; bases unmatched to any gene: 1. CDR1 SQVTM and CDR2 ANQGSEA come from the germline V gene. This CDR3 has 12 residues. This CDR3 is CSATGGNYGYTF. The CDR3 bases are TGCAGCGCGACAGGGGGTAACTATGGCTACACCTTC.

The gene calls are TRBV6-6 and TRBJ1-4; D is unclear. CDR3 length: 13 amino acids. Trimming removed 2 bases from V and 3 bases from J, with 4 bases in between. Per germline, CDR1 MNHNY and CDR2 SVGAGI (reference sequence). Written as DNA, the CDR3 is TGTGCCAGCAGTTACCGAGCTAATGAAAAACTGTTTTTT. This encodes CASSYRANEKLFF.

The chain combines TRBV10-1 with TRBJ1-1, with 7 positions matching TRBD1. The V and J ends lost 8 bases and 8 bases, in that order; junction bases with no gene match: 11. Germline V gives CDR1 WNHNN, CDR2 SYGVQD (reference sequence). The CDR3 totals 13 residues. CDR3 nucleotide sequence: TGCGCCAGCGGACAGGACCGGCGGTGCGAAGCTTTCTTT. Translation: CASGQDRRCEAFF.

The chain couples TRBV5-8 to TRBJ1-2; no clear D gene. V was shortened by 2 bases and J by 8 bases, with 13 bases between the two germline ends. This CDR3 region has 13 residues. CDR1 is SGHTS, CDR2 YDEGEE, per germline. In nucleotides, the CDR3 is TGTGCCAGCAGCTTATCCCGACATTACGGCTACACCTTC. Amino acids: CASSLSRHYGYTF.

This clone was detected a few times. V gene TRBV4-2 combines with J gene TRBJ2-6; 11 nucleotides agree with TRBD2. The length of the CDR3 is 18 residues. CDR1 LGHNA and CDR2 YNFKEQ come from the germline V gene. Trimming removed 3 bases from V and 1 base from J; junction bases left unmatched: 5. This chain's CDR3 is CASSQELAGASGANVLTF. For the CDR3, the DNA is TGTGCCAGCAGCCAGGAACTAGCGGGGGCGTCTGGGGCCAACGTCCTGACTTTC.

This sequence joins TRBV7-9 and TRBJ1-2; the match to TRBD1 covers 10 bases. Germline V CDR1 and CDR2: SEHNR, FQNEAQ (reference sequence). V lost 0 bases, J lost 3 bases, and 4 bases stayed unmatched. This CDR3 comprises 16 residues. CDR3 in DNA: TGTGCCAGCAGCTTAGCGGGACAGGGGCAGTACTATGGCTACACCTTC. It codes for CASSLAGQGQYYGYTF.

V usage is TRBV24-1 and J usage is TRBJ2-1; D remains unclear. The CDR3 is 13 residues long. With 2 bases removed from V and 2 bases from J, the gap between germline ends came to 3 bases. CDR1 KGHDR and CDR2 SFDVKD come from the germline V gene. The CDR3 bases are TGTGCCACCAGTGATTATACCTACAATGAGCAGTTCTTC. As protein: CATSDYTYNEQFF.

This sequence joins TRBV5-4 and TRBJ1-4; 8 bases fit TRBD1. The CDR3 runs to 13 residues. Trimming at V came to 0 bases and at J to 10 bases, leaving 2 bases not matched to a gene. Germline V CDR1 and CDR2: SGHNT, YYREEE (reference sequence). The CDR3 sequence: CASSLADRGKLFF. The CDR3 DNA sequence: TGTGCCAGCAGCTTGGCCGACAGGGGAAAACTGTTTTTT. Full variable domain (rest looked up from reference TRBV5-4 and TRBJ1-4): ETGVTQSPTHLIKTRGQQVTLRCSSQSGHNTVSWYQQALGQGPQFIFQYYREEENGRGNFPPRFSGLQFPNYSSELNVNALELDDSALYLCASSLADRGKLFFGSGTQLSVL.

This chain uses TRBV7-2 with TRBJ1-3; D not resolved. The germline gives CDR1 SGHTA, CDR2 FQGNSA. CDR3 length: 17 amino acids. V was clipped by 2 bases and J by 8 bases, with 22 bases between them. CDR3 sequence: CASSLSGLVSTGDTIYF. The CDR3 DNA reads TGTGCCAGCAGCTTATCGGGTTTGGTCTCAACCGGGGACACCATATATTTT. Filled out from reference TRBV7-2 and TRBJ1-3, the complete variable domain reads GAGVSQSPSNKVTEKGKDVELRCDPISGHTALYWYRQSLGQGLEFLIYFQGNSAPDKSGLPSDRFSAERTGGSVSTLTIQRTQQEDSAVYLCASSLSGLVSTGDTIYFGEGSWLTVV.

The rearrangement joins TRBV11-2 to TRBJ2-1; 9 positions agree with TRBD2. This CDR3 contains 15 residues. V lost 1 base, J lost 7 bases, and 5 bases stayed unmatched. Germline V gene lookup returns CDR1 SGHAT and CDR2 FQNNGV. DNA of the CDR3: TGTGCCAGCAGCTTAGTGAGCGGGGGGCCTAATGAGCAGTTCTTC. Translated, it gives CASSLVSGGPNEQFF.

In its sample, this clone was seen once. CDR3 nucleotides: TGTGCCAGCAGTTACTCCAGGCAGGCCGCCTACGAGCAGTACTTC. Translation: CASSYSRQAAYEQYF. The chain has TRBV6-5 and TRBJ2-7; D gene ambiguous. The CDR3 sequence is 15 residues long. From germline, CDR1 is MNHEY and CDR2 SVGAGI. With 0 bases removed from V and 2 bases from J, the gap between germline ends came to 11 bases.

This clone was observed a single time. The chain recombines TRBV5-4 with TRBJ1-2, with 7 positions matching TRBD1. V dropped 1 base and J dropped 4; count of bases not matched to a gene: 4. CDR3 length: 14 residues. Germline V gene lookup returns CDR1 SGHNT and CDR2 YYREEE (reference sequence). CDR3 in DNA: TGTGCCAGCAGCTTGACAGGGGTGGGCTATGGCTACACCTTC. It encodes CASSLTGVGYGYTF.

The V call is TRBV5-1, the J call TRBJ1-2, with D uncertain. Germline loops: CDR1 SGHRS, CDR2 YFSETQ. The CDR3 contains 14 residues. V was trimmed by 0 bases and J by 0 bases, leaving 6 bases between them. The CDR3: CASSLVESNYGYTF. In DNA form, the CDR3 reads TGCGCCAGCAGCTTGGTGGAGTCTAACTATGGCTACACCTTC.

The rearrangement joins TRBV7-6 to TRBJ2-7, with D perhaps matching TRBD2 (5 bases). The CDR3 runs 17 residues. Germline-derived CDR1 and CDR2 are SGHVS and FNYEAQ. V lost 4 bases, J lost 2 bases, and 21 bases lay in between. The DNA of the CDR3 is TGTGCCAGCAGCTGGCGTCTCTGGGAGAGGTACGCCTACGAGCAGTACTTC. Translating gives CASSWRLWERYAYEQYF.

This clone appeared once. J is TRBJ1-2 and V is TRBV6-5; TRBD1 might be the D (6 bases). Trimming cost V 7 bases and J 5 bases, with 17 bases left between them. This CDR3 spans 14 amino acids. The germline V gene has CDR1 MNHEY and CDR2 SVGAGI. The CDR3 reads CASTGLTGPYGYTF. CDR3 nucleotides: TGTGCCAGCACTGGTCTTACAGGGCCTTATGGCTACACCTTC.

Remarks on this clone: Being one base from a much bigger clone, this may be a read error. The chain uses TRBV3-1 (or the pseudogene TRBV3-2) and TRBJ1-2, with TRBD1 as a possible D gene (6 bases). CDR1 is LGHDT, CDR2 YNNKEL, per germline (reference sequence). The CDR3 is made up of 15 amino acids. Written as DNA, the CDR3 is TGTGTCAGCAGCCTAACGGACAGTATAAACTATGGCTACACCTTC. Translated: CVSSLTDSINYGYTF.

The rearrangement links TRBV7-8 to TRBJ2-7, with D tentatively TRBD1 (6 bases). V was cut by 5 bases and J by 3 bases, with 8 bases left in between. The length of the CDR3 is 12 residues. The germline CDR1 and CDR2 sequences are SGHVS and FQNEAQ. CDR3 residues: CASSIRGYEQYF. CDR3 DNA: TGTGCCAGCAGCATCAGGGGCTACGAGCAGTACTTC.

The CDR3 protein is CASSLVQGGGELFF. The CDR3 DNA is TGTGCCAGCAGCTTAGTCCAGGGTGGCGGGGAGCTGTTTTTT. The rearrangement uses TRBV7-6 and TRBJ2-2, with a possible D match to TRBD1 (5 bases). The V gene lost 1 base and the J gene lost 7 bases, with 10 bases spanning the gap. The CDR3 has 14 residues. Germline CDR1 reads SGHVS; CDR2 reads FNYEAQ.